Below are 4 T cell receptor beta chains sequenced from a single sample in a study of blood T cell repertoires in COVID-19. Some clones are missing from TCRdb's copy, which holds only in-frame ones; the method was immunoSEQ multiplex PCR. The sample has 200,000 to 300,000 clones; approximately 87% are singletons. The specimen sequenced was peripheral blood. The receptors come from a human donor in a cohort sampled during active COVID-19.

V gene TRBV11-2 combines with J gene TRBJ1-1; 9 nucleotides line up with TRBD1. Germline V gene data show CDR1 as SGHAT and CDR2 as FQNNGV. This CDR3 is built from 15 residues. With V trimmed by 5 bases and J by 4 bases, 8 bases remained unmatched. DNA for the CDR3: TGTGCCAGCAGCCTATGGACAGGGGATTTCACTGAAGCTTTCTTT. Its protein product is CASSLWTGDFTEAFF.

This clone came up a few times. In DNA, the CDR3 is TGTGCCAGCAGCTCGGGACAGGGGAGGGGGAACACTGAAGCTTTCTTT. It codes for CASSSGQGRGNTEAFF. The chain links TRBV5-8 to TRBJ1-1; 10 nucleotides match TRBD1. Per germline, CDR1 SGHTS and CDR2 YDEGEE. J lost 1 base, V lost 3 bases, and 6 bases had no gene match. The CDR3 has 16 amino acids.

The table lists this clone with a few counts. V usage is TRBV2 and J usage is TRBJ1-2; perhaps TRBD1 as D (5 bases). CDR1 and CDR2 (germline): SNHLY, FYNNEI. V was pared by 1 base and J by 5 bases, with 11 bases between. There are 14 residues in the CDR3. CDR3 nucleotide sequence: TGTGCCAGCAGTGAAGAGGGGTTTGGATATGGCTACACCTTC. This gives the protein CASSEEGFGYGYTF.

The chain uses TRBV6-4 and TRBJ1-2, with 11 bases that match TRBD1. There are 17 residues in the CDR3. Trimming at V came to 6 bases and at J to 7 bases, leaving 16 bases not matched to a gene. Germline V gene sequence: CDR1 MRHNA, CDR2 SNTAGT. In DNA form, the CDR3 reads TGTGCCAGCAGAACGACAACAGGACAGGGGGCGGTAGGTGGCTACACCTTC. It specifies CASRTTTGQGAVGGYTF.